Sequencing of this T cell receptor beta chain was carried out in a study of human T cells and chemical hapten exposure. Study information: TCR yields differed between samples (mainly from small differences in pooled library volume).

Study-level results: Counts of TCRs above 1 in 1000 frequency stayed unchanged with DPC sensitization.

Of note for this clonotype: What it recognizes is unknown.

Each cDNA molecule in the library carried unique molecular identifiers. In the original analysis: With a range of roughly 20,000 to 690,600, the median per sample was around 96,000 TCRs. TCRdb processed the 5' RACE reads anew with MiXCR; each CDR3 protein has one entry. TCRdb, rather than the study authors, made the V and J calls. Of 130,000 or so distinct CDR3 sequences listed, 4.1% were seen once; the top ten hold roughly 1.4%. The CDR3 runs to 14 residues. The V gene lost 3 bases and the J gene lost 5 bases, with 11 bases spanning the gap. Unfractionated whole blood yielded total RNA. This rearrangement joins TRBV12-3 or TRBV12-4 to TRBJ1-5; D perhaps matches TRBD1 (6 bases). The sequence was obtained from a female donor in good health. The CDR3: CASSLGAADQPQHF. In nucleotides, the CDR3 is TGTGCCAGCAGTTTGGGGGCAGCAGATCAGCCCCAGCATTTT.